This note documents a single TCR beta chain sequence. V lost 6 bases, J lost 2 bases, and 15 bases stayed unmatched. The CDR3 is 19 residues long. Germline V gene data show CDR1 as MDHEN and CDR2 as SYDVKM. The record originates from a study of blood T cell repertoires in COVID-19. Study overall: Acute and convalescent COVID-19 samples came from the United States, Italy and Spain.

Profiled with immunoSEQ multiplex PCR; TCRdb holds only in-frame clones, not every one. In the table there are 60,000 or so clones, approximately 80% of which are singletons. V usage is TRBV28 and J usage is TRBJ2-3; 12 bases align to TRBD2. The clonotype was recovered from a woman aged 80 or over with acute or convalescent COVID-19. The sequenced sample was peripheral blood. DNA of the CDR3: TGTGCCAGCAGCACCCAAAGCCCCGGACTAGCGGGACTCACAGATACGCAGTATTTT. Amino acids: CASSTQSPGLAGLTDTQYF.